This T cell receptor beta chain was profiled in a study of T cell responses to AZD1222 COVID-19 vaccine. The V gene end was trimmed by 0 bases and the J gene end by 8 bases; junction bases not matched to a gene: 10. This CDR3 is built from 16 residues. The germline CDR1 and CDR2 sequences are LGHNA and YSLEER. Comment on this clone: Its antigen is not identified.

Study findings and constraints: An increase in Spike-specific TCR breadth and depth was observed after two AZD1222 doses. Spike-wide coverage was observed for vaccine-associated CD4 TCRs, with dominant responses at 160-218 and 743-854. Seropositive status at baseline applied to only 5 or 6 AZD1222 recipients.

TCRdb's table, derived via immunoSEQ multiplex PCR, lists solely in-frame clones and lacks some. The repertoire consists of more than 100,000 clones, with approximately 85% occurring once and the leading ten covering under 9%. The source is an adult in good health. V and J are TRBV4-3 and TRBJ1-3, with 7 bases matching TRBD1. The specimen comprised peripheral blood, sampled on day 0 of AZD1222 vaccination. The CDR3 sequence is CASSQEVAIGTDTIYF. CDR3 coding DNA: TGCGCCAGCAGCCAAGAGGTCGCAATCGGGACAGACACCATATATTTT.